A selection of T cell receptor beta chains follows, all from one sample in a study of Graves' ophthalmopathy and Graves' hyperthyroidism. TCRdb analysed the multiplex PCR reads with MiXCR anew, one entry per CDR3 protein. The table lists around 1,200,000 distinct CDR3 sequences, about 40% of them singletons, with roughly 11% in the top ten. Sequenced material: peripheral blood or thyroid tissue (not recorded which). The receptor set was obtained from an adult man with Graves' hyperthyroidism. CDR3s include the opening cysteine and the closing phenylalanine or tryptophan. Each record gives: V gene, CDR3 protein.

>TRBV25-1
CASSEFPGFYEQYF
>TRBV7-9
CASSPGTALNQPQHF
>TRBV12-3/TRBV12-4
CASSAGQGDRGYTF
>TRBV7-8
CASSFTRGQGQPQHF
>TRBV20-1
CSARDGGTGVEKLFF
>TRBV7-6
CASSSQLAGQETQYF
>TRBV29-1
CSVSGIGNQPQHF
>TRBV25-1
CASSIGQGYGYTF
>TRBV6-5
CASSFTGRELFF
>TRBV20-1
CSARDGGVNTEAFF
>TRBV5-1
CASSLGTVRDEQYF
>TRBV6-5
CASSYGRPSHEQYF
>TRBV11-2
CASSLGTAATGELFF
>TRBV5-1
CASTLVLNLNTGELFF
>TRBV19
CASSRGKRDYGYTF
>TRBV15
CATSSSPGERQPQHF
>TRBV6-2/TRBV6-3
CASSYQRGQPQHF
>TRBV7-6
CASSQFGGNGETQYF
>TRBV28
CASSLSKSPLRETQYF
>TRBV20-1
CSSTSGSDEQYF
>TRBV12-3/TRBV12-4
CASSFTDRGSRGYTF
>TRBV7-9
CASSLQQGRMNTEAFF
>TRBV30
CAWTLSMNTEAFF
>TRBV19
CASSIWAGEQETQYF
>TRBV6-5
CASSYPRGPRSGELFF
>TRBV24-1
CATRAGDTEAFF
>TRBV5-5
CASREGQLGAFF
>TRBV11-2
CASSLDGQGARNSPLHF
>TRBV6-2/TRBV6-3
CASSFRGRRGTEAFF
>TRBV6-5
CASSTDSYDQPQHF
>TRBV7-3
CASSPNLQGPGETQHF
>TRBV5-1
CASSFAYNTEAFF
>TRBV12-3/TRBV12-4
CASSGREWAVETQYF
>TRBV7-9
CASSPTVNTIYF
>TRBV6-5
CASSYGRPSTNEKLFF
>TRBV3-1
CASSQGGGTNQPQHF
>TRBV19
CASSTTATDSNQPQHF
>TRBV7-2
CASSLAGEGVSNQPQHF
>TRBV4-1
CASSHWGGSGNTIYF
>TRBV11-3
CASSLIQRGSYGYTF
>TRBV29-1
CSAWGLAGIETQYF
>TRBV19
CASSPDPAGYGYTF
>TRBV10-2
CASSEQPASYEQYF
>TRBV19
CASSRGLADEQYF
>TRBV7-2
CASSLSASGANGYEHF
>TRBV11-2
CASSPPTGPMSSGNTIYF
>TRBV12-3/TRBV12-4
CASSIFQGATNEKLFF
>TRBV10-3
CAISDGSNYGYTF
>TRBV25-1
CASLADRDEQYF
>TRBV7-3
CASSLTGGALETQYF
>TRBV20-1
CSAQRSGANVLTF
>TRBV7-9
CASSSPGTGGSGTEAFF
>TRBV2
CASTISGPSQPQHF